This T cell receptor beta chain appears in the sequencing data of a study of blood T cell repertoires in COVID-19. Study-wide context: The origin of the acute and convalescent COVID-19 samples was the United States, Italy and Spain.

Authors' analysis steps: Amplifying reference gene primers gave estimates of nucleated cell counts. Generated by immunoSEQ multiplex PCR, the TCRdb table keeps only in-frame clones and is missing some. The V and J calls and clone size come from that table; D and trimming were worked out from the DNA. The table shows about 150,000 clones, with about 90% occurring only once. The germline CDR1 and CDR2 sequences are LNHDA and SQIVND (reference sequence). Trimming left V 1 base short and J 1 base short, with 10 bases between. The CDR3 covers 15 residues. The sequencing input was PBMCs or T cells enriched from blood (not recorded which). The rearrangement joins TRBV19 to TRBJ1-2; D remains ambiguous. The clonotype was recovered from a woman between 45 and 65 years old who had recovered from COVID-19. CDR3 region: CASSIGQAFNYGYTF. CDR3 DNA: TGTGCCAGTAGTATAGGGCAGGCTTTTAACTATGGCTACACCTTC.